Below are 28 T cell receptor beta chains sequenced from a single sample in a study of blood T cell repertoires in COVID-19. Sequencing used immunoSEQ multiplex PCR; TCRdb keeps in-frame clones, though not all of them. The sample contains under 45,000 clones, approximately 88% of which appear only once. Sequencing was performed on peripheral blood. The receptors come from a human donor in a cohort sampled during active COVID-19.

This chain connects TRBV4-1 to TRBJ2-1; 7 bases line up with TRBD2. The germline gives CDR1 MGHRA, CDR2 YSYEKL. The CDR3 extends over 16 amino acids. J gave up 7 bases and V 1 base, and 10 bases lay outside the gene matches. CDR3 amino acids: CASSQAGTKNLNEQFF. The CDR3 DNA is TGCGCCAGCAGCCAAGCCGGGACTAAGAACTTGAATGAGCAGTTCTTC.

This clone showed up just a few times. Here the CDR3 reads CSAPALLGQFF. The CDR3 DNA reads as TGCAGTGCTCCCGCGCTCCTTGGGCAGTTCTTC. The chain recombines TRBV20-1 with TRBJ2-1; no firm D call. CDR3 length equals 11 residues. The V gene's germline CDR1 is DFQATT and CDR2 SNEGSKA (reference sequence). Deletions cut 5 bases from V and 12 bases from J, with 14 bases between.

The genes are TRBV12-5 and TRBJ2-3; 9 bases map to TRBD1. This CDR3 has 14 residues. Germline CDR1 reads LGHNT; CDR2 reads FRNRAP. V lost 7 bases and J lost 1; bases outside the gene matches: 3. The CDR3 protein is CASARTGGTDTQYF. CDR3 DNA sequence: TGTGCTAGTGCTCGGACAGGGGGCACAGATACGCAGTATTTT.

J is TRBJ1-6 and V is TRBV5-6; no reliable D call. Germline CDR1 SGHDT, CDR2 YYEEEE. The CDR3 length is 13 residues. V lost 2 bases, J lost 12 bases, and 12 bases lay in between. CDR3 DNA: TGTGCCAGCAGCTTCGGGGTAGAGGGACCCCTCCACTTT. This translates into CASSFGVEGPLHF.

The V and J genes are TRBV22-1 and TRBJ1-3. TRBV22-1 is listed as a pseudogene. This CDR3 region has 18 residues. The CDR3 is CPGSTKHRGVPSGNTIYF. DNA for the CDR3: TGTCCTGGGAGCACCAAACACCGGGGGGTCCCCTCTGGAAACACCATATATTTT.

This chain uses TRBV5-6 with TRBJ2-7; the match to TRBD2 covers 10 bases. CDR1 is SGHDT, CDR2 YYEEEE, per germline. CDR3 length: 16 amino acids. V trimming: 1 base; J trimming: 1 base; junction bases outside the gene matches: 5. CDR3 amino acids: CASSLPASGGSYEQYF. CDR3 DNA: TGTGCCAGCAGCTTGCCCGCTAGCGGGGGATCCTACGAGCAGTACTTC. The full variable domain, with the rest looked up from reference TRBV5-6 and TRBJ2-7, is DAGVTQSPTHLIKTRGQQVTLRCSPKSGHDTVSWYQQALGQGPQFIFQYYEEEERQRGNFPDRFSGHQFPNYSSELNVNALLLGDSALYLCASSLPASGGSYEQYFGPGTRLTVT.

CDR3 sequence reads: CASSVDRASATDTQYF. The CDR3 bases are TGTGCCAGCAGCGTAGATCGGGCTAGCGCCACAGATACGCAGTATTTT. The gene calls are TRBV9 and TRBJ2-3; perhaps TRBD2 as D (6 bases). The V end was cut by 0 bases, the J end by 2 bases, with 13 bases between. CDR3 length: 16 residues. The V gene's germline CDR1 is SGDLS and CDR2 YYNGEE.

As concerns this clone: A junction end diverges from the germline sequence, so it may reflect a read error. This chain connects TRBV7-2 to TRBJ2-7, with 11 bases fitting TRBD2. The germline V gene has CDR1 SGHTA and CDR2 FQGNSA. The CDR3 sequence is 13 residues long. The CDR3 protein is CASSVAGGSEQYF. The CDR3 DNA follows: TGTGCCAGCAGCGTAGCGGGAGGGAGCGAGCAGTACTTC.

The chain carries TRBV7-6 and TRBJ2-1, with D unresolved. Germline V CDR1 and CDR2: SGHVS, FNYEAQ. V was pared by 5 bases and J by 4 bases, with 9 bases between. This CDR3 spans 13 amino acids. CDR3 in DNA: TGTGCCAGCAGCACACAAAGTTACAATGAGCAGTTCTTC. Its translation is CASSTQSYNEQFF.

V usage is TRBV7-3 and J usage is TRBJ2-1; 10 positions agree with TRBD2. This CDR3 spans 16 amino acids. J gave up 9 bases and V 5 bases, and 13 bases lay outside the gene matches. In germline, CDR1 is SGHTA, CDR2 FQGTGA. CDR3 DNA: TGTGCCAGCAGCCCTACTCTTAGCGGGAGGCAGGTTGAGCAGTTCTTC. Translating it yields CASSPTLSGRQVEQFF.

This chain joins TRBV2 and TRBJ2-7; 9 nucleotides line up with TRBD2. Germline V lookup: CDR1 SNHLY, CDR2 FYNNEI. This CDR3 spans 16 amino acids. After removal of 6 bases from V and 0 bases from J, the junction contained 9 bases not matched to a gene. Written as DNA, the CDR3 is TGTGCCAGCAGGAAGGAGCGGGAGGCCTTCTCCTACGAGCAGTACTTC. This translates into CASRKEREAFSYEQYF.

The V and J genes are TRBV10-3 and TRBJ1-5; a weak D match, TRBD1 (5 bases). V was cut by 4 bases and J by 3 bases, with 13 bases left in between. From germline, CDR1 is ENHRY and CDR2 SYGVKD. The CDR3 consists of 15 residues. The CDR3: CAISGTGGPNQPQHF. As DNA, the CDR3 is TGTGCCATCAGTGGCACAGGTGGTCCCAATCAGCCCCAGCATTTT.

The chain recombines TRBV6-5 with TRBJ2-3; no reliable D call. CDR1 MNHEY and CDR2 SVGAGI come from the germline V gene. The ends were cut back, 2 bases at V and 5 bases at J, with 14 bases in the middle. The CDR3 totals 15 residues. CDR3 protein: CASSYLAGLVDTQYF. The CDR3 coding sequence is TGTGCCAGCAGTTACCTTGCAGGTTTGGTAGATACGCAGTATTTT.

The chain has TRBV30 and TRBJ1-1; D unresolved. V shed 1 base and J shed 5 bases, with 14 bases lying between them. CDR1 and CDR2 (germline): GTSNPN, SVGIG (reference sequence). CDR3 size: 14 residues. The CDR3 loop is CAWSALVGRTEAFF. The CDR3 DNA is TGTGCCTGGAGTGCCCTGGTAGGGAGAACTGAAGCTTTCTTT.

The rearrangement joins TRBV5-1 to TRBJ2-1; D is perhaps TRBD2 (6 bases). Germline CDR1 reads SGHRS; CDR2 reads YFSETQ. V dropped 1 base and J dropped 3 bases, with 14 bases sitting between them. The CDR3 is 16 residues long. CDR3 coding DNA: TGCGCCAGCAGCTTGTACGGGGGTGTGGACTACAATGAGCAGTTCTTC. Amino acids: CASSLYGGVDYNEQFF. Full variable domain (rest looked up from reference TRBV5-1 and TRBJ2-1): KAGVTQTPRYLIKTRGQQVTLSCSPISGHRSVSWYQQTPGQGLQFLFEYFSETQRNKGNFPGRFSGRQFSNSRSEMNVSTLELGDSALYLCASSLYGGVDYNEQFFGPGTRLTVL.

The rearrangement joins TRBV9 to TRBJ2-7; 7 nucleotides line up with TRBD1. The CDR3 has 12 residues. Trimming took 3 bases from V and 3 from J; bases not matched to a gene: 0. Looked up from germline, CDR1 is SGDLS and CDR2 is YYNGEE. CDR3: CASSGQGYEQYF. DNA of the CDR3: TGTGCCAGCAGCGGACAGGGCTACGAGCAGTACTTC.

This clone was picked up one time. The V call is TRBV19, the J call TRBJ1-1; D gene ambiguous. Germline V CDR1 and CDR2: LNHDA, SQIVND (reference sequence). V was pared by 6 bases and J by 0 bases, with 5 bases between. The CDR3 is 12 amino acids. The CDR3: CASRRLNTEAFF. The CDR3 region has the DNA TGTGCCAGTAGGAGGCTGAACACTGAAGCTTTCTTT.

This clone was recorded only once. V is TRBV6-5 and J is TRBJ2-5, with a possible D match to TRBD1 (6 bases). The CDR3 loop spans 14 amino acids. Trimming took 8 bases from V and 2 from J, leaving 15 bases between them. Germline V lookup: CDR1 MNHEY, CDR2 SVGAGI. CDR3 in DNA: TGTGCCAGCCCGCCGGGGACACCGCAAGAGACCCAGTACTTC. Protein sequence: CASPPGTPQETQYF.

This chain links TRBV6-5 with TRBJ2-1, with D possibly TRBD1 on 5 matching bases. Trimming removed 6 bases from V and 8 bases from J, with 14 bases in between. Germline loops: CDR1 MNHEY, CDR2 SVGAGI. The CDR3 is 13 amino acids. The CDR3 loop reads CASRETVADEQFF. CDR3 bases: TGTGCCAGCAGGGAGACAGTTGCCGATGAGCAGTTCTTC.

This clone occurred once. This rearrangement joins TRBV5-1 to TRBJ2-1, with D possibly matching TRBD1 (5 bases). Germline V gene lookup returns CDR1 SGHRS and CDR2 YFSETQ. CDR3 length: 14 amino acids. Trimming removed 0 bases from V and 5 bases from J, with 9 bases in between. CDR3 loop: CASSLGGDHNEQFF. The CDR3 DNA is TGCGCCAGCAGCTTGGGGGGCGATCACAATGAGCAGTTCTTC.

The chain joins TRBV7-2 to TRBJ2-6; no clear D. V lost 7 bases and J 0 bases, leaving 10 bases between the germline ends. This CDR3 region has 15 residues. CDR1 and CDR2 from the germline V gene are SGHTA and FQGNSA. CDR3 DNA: TGTGCCAGCAAGATAGAGAGCTCTGGGGCCAACGTCCTGACTTTC. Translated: CASKIESSGANVLTF.

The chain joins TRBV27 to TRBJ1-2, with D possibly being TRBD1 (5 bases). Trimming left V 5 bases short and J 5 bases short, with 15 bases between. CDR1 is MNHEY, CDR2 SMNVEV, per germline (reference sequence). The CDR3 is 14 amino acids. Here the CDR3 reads CASSPTGEHYGYTF. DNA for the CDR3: TGTGCCAGCAGTCCTACAGGCGAGCATTATGGCTACACCTTC.

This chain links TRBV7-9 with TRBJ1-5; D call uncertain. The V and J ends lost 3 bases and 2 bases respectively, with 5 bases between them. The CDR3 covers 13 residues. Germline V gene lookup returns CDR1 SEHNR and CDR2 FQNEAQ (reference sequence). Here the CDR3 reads CASSFGGNQPQHF. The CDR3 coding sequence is TGTGCCAGCAGCTTCGGGGGCAATCAGCCCCAGCATTTT.

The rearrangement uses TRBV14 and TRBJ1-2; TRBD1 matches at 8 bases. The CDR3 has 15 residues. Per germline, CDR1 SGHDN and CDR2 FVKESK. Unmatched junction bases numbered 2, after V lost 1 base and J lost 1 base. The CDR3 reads CASSQGRGLNYGYTF. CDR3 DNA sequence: TGTGCCAGCAGCCAAGGCAGGGGGCTTAACTATGGCTACACCTTC. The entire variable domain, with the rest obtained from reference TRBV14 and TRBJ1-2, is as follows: EAGVTQFPSHSVIEKGQTVTLRCDPISGHDNLYWYRRVMGKEIKFLLHFVKESKQDESGMPNNRFLAERTGGTYSTLKVQPAELEDSGVYFCASSQGRGLNYGYTFGSGTRLTVV.

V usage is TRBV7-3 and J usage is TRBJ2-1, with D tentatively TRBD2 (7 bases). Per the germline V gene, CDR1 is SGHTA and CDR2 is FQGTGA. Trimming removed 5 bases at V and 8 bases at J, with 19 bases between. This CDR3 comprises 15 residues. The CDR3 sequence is CASSHGRGAADEQFF. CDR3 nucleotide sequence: TGTGCCAGCAGCCACGGTCGGGGGGCGGCAGATGAGCAGTTCTTC.

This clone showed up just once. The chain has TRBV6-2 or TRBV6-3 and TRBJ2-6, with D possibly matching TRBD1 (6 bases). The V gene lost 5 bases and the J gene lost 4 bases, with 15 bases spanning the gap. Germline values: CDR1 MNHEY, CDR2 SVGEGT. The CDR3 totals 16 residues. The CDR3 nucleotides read TGTGCCAGCAGTCCGCACCAGGGGCAAGGGGCCAACGTCCTGACTTTC. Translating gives CASSPHQGQGANVLTF.

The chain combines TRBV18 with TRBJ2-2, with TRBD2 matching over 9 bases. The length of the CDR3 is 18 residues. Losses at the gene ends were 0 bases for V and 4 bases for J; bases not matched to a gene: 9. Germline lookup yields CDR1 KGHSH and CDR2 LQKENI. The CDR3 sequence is CASSPPSAGGGVTGELFF. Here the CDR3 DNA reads TGTGCCAGCTCACCACCTTCAGCGGGAGGCGGGGTCACCGGGGAGCTGTTTTTT. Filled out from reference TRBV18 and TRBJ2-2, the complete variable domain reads NAGVMQNPRHLVRRRGQEARLRCSPMKGHSHVYWYRQLPEEGLKFMVYLQKENIIDESGMPKERFSAEFPKEGPSILRIQQVVRGDSAAYFCASSPPSAGGGVTGELFFGEGSRLTVL.

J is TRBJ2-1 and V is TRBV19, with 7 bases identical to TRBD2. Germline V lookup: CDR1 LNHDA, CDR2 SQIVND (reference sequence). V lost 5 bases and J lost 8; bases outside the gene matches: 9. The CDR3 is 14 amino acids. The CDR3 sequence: CASSRDGAGDEQFF. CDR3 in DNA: TGTGCCAGTAGTCGGGACGGGGCGGGGGATGAGCAGTTCTTC.